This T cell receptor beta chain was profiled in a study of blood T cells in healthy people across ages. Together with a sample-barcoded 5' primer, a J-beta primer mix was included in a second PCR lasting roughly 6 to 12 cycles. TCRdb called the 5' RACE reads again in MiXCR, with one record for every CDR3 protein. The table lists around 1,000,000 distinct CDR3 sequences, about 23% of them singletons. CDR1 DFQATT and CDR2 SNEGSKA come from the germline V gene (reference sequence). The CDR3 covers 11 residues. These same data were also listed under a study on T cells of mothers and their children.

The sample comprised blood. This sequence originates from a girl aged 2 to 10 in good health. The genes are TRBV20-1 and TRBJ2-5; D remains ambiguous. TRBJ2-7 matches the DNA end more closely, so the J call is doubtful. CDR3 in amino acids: CSAPFSYEQYF. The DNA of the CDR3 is TGCAGTGCTCCTTTTTCCTACGAGCAGTACTTC.